What follows are 27 T cell receptor beta chains derived from one specimen sequenced in a study of blood T cell repertoires in COVID-19 (dated by TCRdb to the early 2020s). Receptor amplification or capture employed the immunoSEQ multiplex PCR assay. Imported from immuneACCESS, the table was reduced by TCRdb to in-frame sequences with V and J called. These copies leave out some clones; in studies compared against another copy, an unresolved V gene accounts for under half, and the cause of the remainder is not known. This sample has about 280,000 clones in its table, and roughly 89% of those were observed once. The ten largest make up over 6% of the sample. Sequenced material: PBMCs or T cells enriched from blood (not recorded which). The source of these receptors is a woman in her forties who had recovered from COVID-19.

This chain connects TRBV15 to TRBJ2-1; perhaps TRBD1 as D (6 bases). The V gene lost 0 bases and the J gene lost 5 bases, with 11 bases spanning the gap. Germline V gives CDR1 LNHNV, CDR2 YYDKDF (reference sequence). This CDR3 is 15 amino acids long. The CDR3 region has the DNA TGTGCCACCAGCAGAGACAGGGGTACAAACAATGAGCAGTTCTTC. Translated: CATSRDRGTNNEQFF. The whole variable domain, filled in from reference TRBV15 and TRBJ2-1, reads DAMVIQNPRYQVTQFGKPVTLSCSQTLNHNVMYWYQQKSSQAPKLLFHYYDKDFNNEADTPDNFQSRRPNTSFCFLDIRSPGLGDTAMYLCATSRDRGTNNEQFFGPGTRLTVL.

The chain has TRBV15 and TRBJ1-5; TRBD1 aligns across 8 bases. CDR1 and CDR2 (germline): LNHNV, YYDKDF (reference sequence). V lost 3 bases and J lost 7; bases outside the gene matches: 8. There are 15 residues in the CDR3. The CDR3 DNA follows: TGTGCCACCAGCAGTCTCAGGGGGCCCCCCCAGCCCCAGCATTTT. Translated: CATSSLRGPPQPQHF.

This chain links TRBV27 with TRBJ2-2, with 8 bases fitting TRBD1. The CDR3 runs to 15 residues. The germline V gene has CDR1 MNHEY and CDR2 SMNVEV (reference sequence). The V segment lost 8 bases and the J segment 4 bases; nucleotides outside the gene matches: 9. The CDR3 loop is CASASGQAFTGELFF. The CDR3 DNA is TGTGCCAGCGCATCGGGACAGGCCTTCACCGGGGAGCTGTTTTTT.

V and J are TRBV13 and TRBJ2-5; 8 bases fit TRBD1. Trimming removed 2 bases from V and 7 bases from J; junction bases left unmatched: 12. Per the germline V gene, CDR1 is PRHDT and CDR2 is FYEKMQ (reference sequence). The CDR3 runs 16 residues. The CDR3 reads CASSLRAEDRVGTQYF. The DNA of the CDR3 is TGTGCCAGCAGCTTACGTGCGGAGGACAGGGTGGGGACCCAGTACTTC.

The chain employs TRBV18 and TRBJ2-3; D may be TRBD1 (6 bases). Trimming removed 5 bases from V and 4 bases from J, with 10 bases in between. The CDR3 is made up of 13 amino acids. Germline V gene sequence: CDR1 KGHSH, CDR2 LQKENI. CDR3 bases: TGTGCCAGCTCATCCGCAGGGGCAGATACGCAGTATTTT. Protein sequence: CASSSAGADTQYF.

J is TRBJ1-1 and V is TRBV30, with D perhaps matching TRBD1 (5 bases). V was shortened by 5 bases and J by 2 bases, with 6 bases between the two germline ends. The CDR3 contains 11 residues. In germline, CDR1 is GTSNPN, CDR2 SVGIG (reference sequence). The CDR3 loop reads CAWQGNTEAFF. The CDR3 DNA reads as TGTGCCTGGCAGGGAAACACTGAAGCTTTCTTT.

The sample holds one count of this clone. This chain joins TRBV5-4 and TRBJ2-5; no clear D gene. The CDR3 is 14 residues long. Between the trimmed V and J ends, which lost 0 bases and 3 bases, there was a span of 9 bases. Germline-derived CDR1 and CDR2 are SGHNT and YYREEE (reference sequence). The DNA for the CDR3 is TGTGCCAGCAGCTTGGATCTGCGTGAAGAGACCCAGTACTTC. Its protein product is CASSLDLREETQYF.

The V and J genes are TRBV27 and TRBJ2-3, with TRBD2 as a possible D gene (5 bases). Germline V gene lookup returns CDR1 MNHEY and CDR2 SMNVEV (reference sequence). The V gene lost 6 bases and the J gene lost 0 bases, with 7 bases spanning the gap. This CDR3 comprises 13 residues. In DNA, the CDR3 is TGTGCCAGCAGGGACTGGAGCACAGATACGCAGTATTTT. It yields the protein CASRDWSTDTQYF.

The chain is built from TRBV27 and TRBJ1-5; TRBD1 matches at 10 bases. Germline V lookup: CDR1 MNHEY, CDR2 SMNVEV (reference sequence). J gave up 5 bases and V 0 bases, and 7 bases lay outside the gene matches. The CDR3 has 17 residues. This chain's CDR3 is CASSLSEGQGSYQPQHF. The CDR3 DNA reads as TGTGCCAGCAGTTTATCGGAGGGACAGGGGTCATATCAGCCCCAGCATTTT.

In nucleotides, the CDR3 is TGTGCCTGGAGCGCAGACAGGGGAATGACAGATACGCAGTATTTT. Encoded protein: CAWSADRGMTDTQYF. The chain combines TRBV30 with TRBJ2-3; 8 positions agree with TRBD1. Looked up from germline, CDR1 is GTSNPN and CDR2 is SVGIG (reference sequence). The CDR3 extends over 15 amino acids. Losses at the gene ends were 3 bases for V and 3 bases for J; bases not matched to a gene: 8. The variable domain in full, with the rest retrieved from reference TRBV30 and TRBJ2-3, is SQTIHQWPATLVQPVGSPLSLECTVEGTSNPNLYWYRQAAGRGLQLLFYSVGIGQISSEVPQNLSASRPQDRQFILSSKKLLLSDSGFYLCAWSADRGMTDTQYFGPGTRLTVL.

The chain is built from TRBV5-8 and TRBJ2-6; D is perhaps TRBD2 (6 bases). Germline CDR1 SGHTS, CDR2 YDEGEE. The CDR3 runs 17 residues. The ends were cut back, 0 bases at V and 0 bases at J, with 10 bases in the middle. The CDR3, as DNA: TGTGCCAGCAGCTTGGGGGACTCCAGCTCTGGGGCCAACGTCCTGACTTTC. Amino acid sequence: CASSLGDSSSGANVLTF.

The J gene is TRBJ2-5, the V gene TRBV20-1, with 9 bases identical to TRBD2. This CDR3 contains 16 residues. J was trimmed by 3 bases and V by 3 bases; bases with no gene match: 11. Germline CDR1 and CDR2: DFQATT and SNEGSKA (reference sequence). Here the CDR3 DNA reads TGCAGTGCTAGTCCTCTTTTCGTAGCGGGAGAAGAGACCCAGTACTTC. Translated, it gives CSASPLFVAGEETQYF.

This chain links TRBV2 with TRBJ1-6, with D possibly being TRBD1 (5 bases). Trimming shortened V by 4 bases and J by 6 bases, and 10 bases separated the two germline ends. This CDR3 spans 14 amino acids. From germline, CDR1 is SNHLY and CDR2 FYNNEI. The CDR3 nucleotides read TGTGCCAGCAGTGGCGGGGGGGGTAATTCACCCCTCCACTTT. Residues: CASSGGGGNSPLHF.

The table lists this clone with a few counts. V and J are TRBV4-3 and TRBJ2-3; 12 bases line up with TRBD2. Germline lookup yields CDR1 LGHNA and CDR2 YSLEER. The CDR3 extends over 19 amino acids. V trimming: 0 bases; J trimming: 0 bases; junction bases outside the gene matches: 7. CDR3 DNA sequence: TGCGCCAGCAGCCAAGATACTCTAGCGGGAGGGCCGAGCACAGATACGCAGTATTTT. Its translation: CASSQDTLAGGPSTDTQYF.

This clone was detected only once. V and J are TRBV4-3 and TRBJ1-2, with 7 positions matching TRBD1. Germline V CDR1 and CDR2: LGHNA, YSLEER. Trimming at V came to 5 bases and at J to 8 bases, leaving 14 bases not matched to a gene. The CDR3 extends over 15 amino acids. The CDR3 region has the DNA TGCGCCAGCAGCACCCTGACAACAGGGGCAGGGGGCTACACCTTC. It encodes CASSTLTTGAGGYTF.

The chain links TRBV9 to TRBJ1-6, with a tentative D call TRBD1 (6 bases). This CDR3 has 15 amino acids. The V end was cut by 3 bases, the J end by 6 bases, with 13 bases between. The germline gives CDR1 SGDLS, CDR2 YYNGEE. CDR3 DNA: TGTGCCAGCAGCGCCGGACAGTATTCTAATTCACCCCTCCACTTT. It specifies CASSAGQYSNSPLHF.

The chain is built from TRBV18 and TRBJ1-2; D remains unclear. Germline V gene sequence: CDR1 KGHSH, CDR2 LQKENI. Trimming cost V 4 bases and J 1 base, with 10 bases left between them. The CDR3 extends over 14 amino acids. In DNA form, the CDR3 reads TGTGCCAGCTCACGAACAAACAGTAACTATGGCTACACCTTC. Translating it yields CASSRTNSNYGYTF.

The V call is TRBV28, the J call TRBJ1-2; D gene ambiguous. The CDR3 length is 12 residues. Germline V gene lookup returns CDR1 MDHEN and CDR2 SYDVKM. V was trimmed by 7 bases and J by 9 bases, leaving 15 bases between them. Here the CDR3 DNA reads TGTGCCAGCACGGACGGGAGCCGGCGCTACACCTTC. Translating it yields CASTDGSRRYTF.

The rearrangement uses TRBV5-6 and TRBJ1-1, with unresolved D. The CDR3 is 13 amino acids. V was pared by 1 base and J by 1 base, with 5 bases between. The germline V gene has CDR1 SGHDT and CDR2 YYEEEE. CDR3 sequence: CASSLFRNTEAFF. DNA for the CDR3: TGTGCCAGCAGCTTGTTCAGGAACACTGAAGCTTTCTTT.

The chain is built from TRBV18 and TRBJ1-4; 7 nucleotides align to TRBD1. CDR3 size: 16 residues. Per the germline V gene, CDR1 is KGHSH and CDR2 is LQKENI. The trim removed 6 bases at V and 2 bases at J, leaving 9 bases unmatched. The CDR3 sequence: CASSPNRGTTNEKLFF. CDR3 coding DNA: TGTGCCAGCTCGCCTAACAGGGGAACGACTAATGAAAAACTGTTTTTT.

V usage is TRBV4-3 and J usage is TRBJ1-2; D is ambiguous. Trimming removed 0 bases at V and 4 bases at J, with 12 bases between. The CDR3 covers 15 residues. The germline CDR1 and CDR2 sequences are LGHNA and YSLEER. CDR3: CASSQDRQVLYGYTF. The DNA for the CDR3 is TGCGCCAGCAGCCAAGACCGCCAGGTCCTCTATGGCTACACCTTC.

V usage is TRBV27 and J usage is TRBJ2-3; D perhaps matches TRBD1 (5 bases). CDR3 length equals 15 residues. V lost 3 bases and J lost 4, with 14 bases in between. Per the germline V gene, CDR1 is MNHEY and CDR2 is SMNVEV (reference sequence). The CDR3 bases are TGTGCCAGCAGTTTTCGGCAGGGCCTTTCAGATACGCAGTATTTT. This sequence encodes CASSFRQGLSDTQYF.

The chain is built from TRBV28 and TRBJ2-3; 15 positions match TRBD2. Trimming took 7 bases from V and 5 from J; bases not matched to a gene: 1. Germline CDR1 reads MDHEN; CDR2 reads SYDVKM. This CDR3 is 14 amino acids long. The CDR3 region has the DNA TGTGCCAGCATGGGACTAGCGGGGGGAGATACGCAGTATTTT. Translating it yields CASMGLAGGDTQYF.

J is TRBJ2-1 and V is TRBV24-1; TRBD2 aligns across 8 bases. V lost 4 bases and J lost 6; bases outside the gene matches: 7. This CDR3 region has 15 residues. Germline V gene sequence: CDR1 KGHDR, CDR2 SFDVKD. CDR3 amino acids: CATSDPGTRSNEQFF. DNA for the CDR3: TGTGCCACCAGTGACCCCGGGACTAGGTCCAATGAGCAGTTCTTC.

V and J are TRBV6-5 and TRBJ1-4, with D uncertain. Germline assignment: CDR1 MNHEY and CDR2 SVGAGI. Trimming removed 10 bases at V and 5 bases at J, with 8 bases between. There are 11 residues in the CDR3. The CDR3 nucleotides read TGTGCCACGGAGGAGAATGAAAAACTGTTTTTT. This gives the protein CATEENEKLFF.

The chain carries TRBV11-2 and TRBJ2-7; 12 nucleotides match TRBD2. This CDR3 is built from 15 residues. Germline CDR1 and CDR2: SGHAT and FQNNGV. V lost 5 bases to trimming and J lost 1 base; unmatched junction nucleotides: 3. The CDR3 region is CASSKLAGGSYEQYF. The DNA of the CDR3 is TGTGCCAGCAGCAAACTAGCGGGGGGTTCCTACGAGCAGTACTTC.

This sequence joins TRBV6-5 and TRBJ1-5; 9 bases map to TRBD1. This CDR3 comprises 13 residues. Germline CDR1 and CDR2: MNHEY and SVGAGI. Trimming cost V 2 bases and J 7 bases; bases outside gene matches: 0. CDR3 sequence (DNA): TGTGCCAGCAGTTACACAGGGGGCCAGCCCCAGCATTTT. It translates to CASSYTGGQPQHF.